This entry lists 30 T cell receptor beta chains sequenced from one sample in a study of T cells in women clearing cervical HPV infection. TCRdb's table, derived via immunoSEQ multiplex PCR, lists solely in-frame clones and lacks some. The repertoire table contains about 32,000 clones. Sequencing used blood buffy coat. The receptors derive from a woman between 18 and 70 years old with a cervical HPV16 infection that either progressed to CIN3+ or cleared (not recorded which).

Regarding this clone: The read ends 3 residues shy of where the CDR3 ends; the end is completed using the germline J gene. The V call is TRBV19, the J call TRBJ1-2; 7 nucleotides align to TRBD1. The CDR3 has 13 residues. Looked up from germline, CDR1 is LNHDA and CDR2 is SQIVND (reference sequence). The CDR3 protein is CASSSQGNRRYTF. The sequenced CDR3 bases are TGTGCCAGTAGCTCACAGGGGAACCGTCGC.

To note about this clone: The CDR3 extends 3 residues past the end of the read, so its final part is completed from the germline J gene. This rearrangement joins TRBV20-1 to TRBJ2-7, with 9 bases fitting TRBD2. Germline CDR1 reads DFQATT; CDR2 reads SNEGSKA (reference sequence). Losses at the gene ends were 3 bases for V and 2 bases for J; bases not matched to a gene: 5. The length of the CDR3 is 14 residues. The CDR3 DNA, read in part, is TGCAGTGCTAGTGGCGGGGGGGCCGCCTACGAG. Amino acids: CSASGGGAAYE. The entire CDR3 protein is CSASGGGAAYEQYF.

On this clone itself: The CDR3 end is not reached by the read, which stops 3 residues before it; the germline J gene fills it in. V is TRBV5-1 and J is TRBJ2-7, with 7 bases matching TRBD1. This CDR3 is built from 15 residues. The junction had 7 bases not matched to a gene; V was cut back by 4 bases and J by 0 bases. From germline, CDR1 is SGHRS and CDR2 YFSETQ. CDR3 loop: CASSEAQGLSYEQYF. The CDR3 DNA, read in part, is TGCGCCAGCAGCGAGGCACAGGGGCTCTCCTACGAG.

Details on this clone: The read stops 3 residues short of the end of the CDR3; the missing end is completed from the germline J gene. This rearrangement joins TRBV7-2 to TRBJ2-7, with 8 bases matching TRBD2. Trimming took 1 base from V and 2 from J; bases not matched to a gene: 4. The length of the CDR3 is 15 residues. CDR1 is SGHTA and CDR2 is FQGNSA in the germline V gene. CDR3 sequence: CASSLVGGGTYEQYF. The covered CDR3 bases are TGTGCCAGCAGCTTAGTCGGCGGGGGGACCTACGAG. The entire variable domain, with the rest obtained from reference TRBV7-2 and TRBJ2-7, is as follows: GAGVSQSPSNKVTEKGKDVELRCDPISGHTALYWYRQSLGQGLEFLIYFQGNSAPDKSGLPSDRFSAERTGGSVSTLTIQRTQQEDSAVYLCASSLVGGGTYEQYFGPGTRLTVT.

As to this clone: The missing CDR3 end, 3 residues past where the read stops, is filled in from the germline J gene. The J gene is TRBJ1-6, the V gene TRBV10-1; D is ambiguous. The V end was cut by 3 bases, the J end by 10 bases, with 22 bases between. The CDR3 contains 17 residues. CDR1 is WNHNN and CDR2 is SYGVQD in the germline V gene (reference sequence). CDR3: CASSEDPSGKVSSPLHF. The sequenced part of the CDR3 DNA is TGCGCCAGCAGTGAAGACCCGAGCGGGAAAGTCAGCTCACCC.

Of note for this clone: The CDR3 goes on 3 residues after the read ends, and that part is filled in from the germline J gene. V gene TRBV7-2 combines with J gene TRBJ1-3; D remains ambiguous. CDR1 and CDR2 from the germline V gene are SGHTA and FQGNSA. The CDR3 has 14 residues. The V and J ends lost 5 bases and 5 bases respectively, with 13 bases between them. CDR3 amino acids: CASSPRSVRNTIYF. The DNA read from the CDR3 is TGTGCCAGCAGCCCCCGGTCCGTGCGAAACACC.

Regarding this clone: The DNA ends 3 residues before the CDR3 does, and the rest of the CDR3 is filled in from the germline J gene. The same CDR3 is also encoded by other DNA sequences in this sample. The rearrangement links TRBV5-6 to TRBJ1-1; a possible D gene is TRBD1 (5 bases). CDR1 and CDR2 (germline): SGHDT, YYEEEE. The CDR3 contains 14 residues. V shed 3 bases and J shed 1 base, with 10 bases lying between them. CDR3 DNA (partial): TGTGCCAGCAGCTGGGGCGGCCCGAACACTGAA. This gives the protein CASSWGGPNTE. The entire CDR3 reads CASSWGGPNTEAFF. Complete variable domain (other parts from reference TRBV5-6 and TRBJ1-1): DAGVTQSPTHLIKTRGQQVTLRCSPKSGHDTVSWYQQALGQGPQFIFQYYEEEERQRGNFPDRFSGHQFPNYSSELNVNALLLGDSALYLCASSWGGPNTEAFFGQGTRLTVV.

Comments on this clone: Sequencing ends 3 residues short of the CDR3 end; the germline J gene provides the rest. The chain joins TRBV7-2 to TRBJ1-4, with 8 nucleotides matching TRBD1. The CDR3 spans 15 residues. Germline CDR1 reads SGHTA; CDR2 reads FQGNSA. V lost 5 bases and J lost 8; bases outside the gene matches: 10. The sequenced part of the CDR3 DNA is TGTGCCAGCAGCATCAGGGGGCGAGGACGGGAAAAA. It translates to CASSIRGRGREK. The whole CDR3 protein reads CASSIRGRGREKLFF.

With respect to this clone: The sequence runs out 3 residues before the end of the CDR3; the remainder is reconstructed from the germline J gene. The chain employs TRBV5-1 and TRBJ1-5; D remains ambiguous. Trimming pared 1 base from V and 2 bases from J, leaving 10 bases between. Germline V gene data show CDR1 as SGHRS and CDR2 as YFSETQ. The CDR3 totals 15 residues. The CDR3 loop reads CASSLSDFGNQPQHF. The sequenced CDR3 bases are TGCGCCAGCAGCTTGTCGGACTTTGGCAATCAGCCC.

A word on this clone: The read ends 3 residues shy of where the CDR3 ends; the end is completed using the germline J gene. The chain is built from TRBV7-2 and TRBJ2-3; 10 nucleotides line up with TRBD2. CDR1 is SGHTA, CDR2 FQGNSA, per germline. The CDR3 consists of 15 residues. This chain's CDR3 is CASRRTSGAFGTQYF. The CDR3 bases that were read are TGTGCCAGCAGACGGACTAGCGGTGCCTTCGGGACG.

Points on this clone: The read gets to within 3 residues of the CDR3 end, and the germline J gene fills in the rest. The V gene is TRBV7-8, the J gene TRBJ1-3; D unclear. Trimming removed 0 bases from V and 0 bases from J, with 15 bases in between. Germline lookup yields CDR1 SGHVS and CDR2 FQNEAQ. The CDR3 length is 18 residues. CDR3 residues: CASSLARVSTSSGNTIYF. The CDR3 DNA, read in part, is TGTGCCAGCAGCTTAGCGCGGGTGTCCACGAGCTCTGGAAACACC.

On this clone: The CDR3 goes on 3 residues after the read ends, and that part is filled in from the germline J gene. The gene calls are TRBV24-1 and TRBJ1-6; tentative D call: TRBD1 (5 bases). Trimming pared 7 bases from V and 5 bases from J, leaving 14 bases between. The germline V gene encodes CDR1 KGHDR and CDR2 SFDVKD. This CDR3 is 15 amino acids long. CDR3 sequence reads: CATRGTGANNSPLHF. Incomplete CDR3 DNA: TGTGCCACCAGAGGAACAGGCGCGAATAATTCACCC.

Concerning this clone: The sequence runs out 3 residues before the end of the CDR3; the remainder is reconstructed from the germline J gene. The chain recombines TRBV5-1 with TRBJ2-7; TRBD2 matches at 14 bases. The length of the CDR3 is 16 residues. J lost 4 bases, V lost 6 bases, and 9 bases had no gene match. CDR1 and CDR2 (germline): SGHRS, YFSETQ. CDR3 bases read: TGCGCCAGCAAGGGACTAGCGGGGGCTTCAATTTACGAG. Its translation is CASKGLAGASIYE. The CDR3 in full is CASKGLAGASIYEQYF.

Worth noting for this clone: The read halts 3 residues ahead of the CDR3 end, with the missing end drawn from the germline J gene. The rearrangement links TRBV18 to TRBJ1-1; 8 bases line up with TRBD1. Germline V lookup: CDR1 KGHSH, CDR2 LQKENI. This CDR3 comprises 12 residues. CDR3 DNA (partial): TGTGCCAGCTCACCGGACAGGGTGTCC. Protein product: CASSPDRVS. The CDR3 reads in full as CASSPDRVSAFF.

On this clone: The sequenced fragment ends 3 residues before the CDR3 boundary, so the rest is inferred from the germline J gene. V usage is TRBV7-2 and J usage is TRBJ2-5; D unclear. The CDR3 has 15 residues. V was shortened by 8 bases and J by 2 bases, with 18 bases between the two germline ends. Per germline, CDR1 SGHTA and CDR2 FQGNSA. CDR3 bases read: TGTGCCAGCCGTTATGCGGAAGCGCATCAAGAGACC. This encodes CASRYAEAHQET. The entire CDR3 protein reads CASRYAEAHQETQYF.

Details on this clone: Coverage ceases 3 residues before the CDR3 finishes, and the germline J gene fills in the end. This chain connects TRBV13 to TRBJ1-1; D uncertain. This CDR3 is 14 amino acids long. Germline CDR1 PRHDT, CDR2 FYEKMQ (reference sequence). Trimming shortened V by 0 bases and J by 1 base, and 6 bases separated the two germline ends. CDR3 region: CASSLGQPNTEAFF. CDR3 bases read: TGTGCCAGCAGCTTAGGACAGCCGAACACTGAA.

In regard to this clone: The read terminates 3 residues ahead of where the CDR3 ends, so the germline J gene completes it. The chain is built from TRBV19 and TRBJ1-1; TRBD1 matches 7 bases. The CDR3 is 17 amino acids. Germline V lookup: CDR1 LNHDA, CDR2 SQIVND (reference sequence). The part of the CDR3 DNA that was read is TGTGCCAGTAGTATGGGACAGTCCCTCGATCACCAAGAGACC. Translation: CASSMGQSLDHQET. The entire CDR3 reads CASSMGQSLDHQETAFF.

As regards this clone: The read finishes 3 residues shy of the CDR3 end, and the germline J gene is used to complete it. The V call is TRBV10-3, the J call TRBJ1-4, with 9 bases lining up with TRBD1. CDR1 and CDR2 (germline): ENHRY, SYGVKD. The V and J ends lost 1 base and 0 bases, in that order; junction bases with no gene match: 6. The CDR3 is 18 amino acids. The CDR3 spells CAISEFGTGFATNEKLFF. The part of the CDR3 DNA that was read is TGTGCCATCAGTGAGTTCGGGACAGGGTTCGCAACTAATGAAAAA.

To note about this clone: The read is 3 residues too short to cover the CDR3 end, so that end is filled in from the germline J gene. V usage is TRBV20-1 and J usage is TRBJ1-1; D remains unclear. This CDR3 is built from 13 residues. The germline V gene has CDR1 DFQATT and CDR2 SNEGSKA (reference sequence). V lost 6 bases and J 4 bases, leaving 15 bases between the germline ends. Partial CDR3 DNA: TGCAGTGCGGCACGCGGGAGGAGCACTGAA. Translation gives CSAARGRSTE. The full CDR3 reads CSAARGRSTEAFF.

The DNA read from the CDR3 is TGTGCCAGCTTCAGGAGCTCCTATAATTCACCC. Translating it yields CASFRSSYNSP. The full CDR3 sequence reads CASFRSSYNSPLHF. This chain links TRBV28 with TRBJ1-6; D is unresolved. The sequence runs out 3 residues before the end of the CDR3; the remainder is reconstructed from the germline J gene. V lost 8 bases, J lost 0 bases, and 8 bases lay in between. Looked up from germline, CDR1 is MDHEN and CDR2 is SYDVKM. There are 14 residues in the CDR3.

Note on this clone: Read coverage stops 3 residues before the CDR3 terminus; the germline J gene supplies the remainder. This chain links TRBV10-2 with TRBJ2-7; 9 nucleotides align to TRBD1. The V gene's germline CDR1 is WSHSY and CDR2 SAAADI. V was pared by 4 bases and J by 2 bases, with 9 bases of the junction left unmatched. The CDR3 sequence is 16 residues long. The CDR3 sequence: CASSAAGQGTTYEQYF. The sequenced CDR3 bases are TGCGCCAGCAGTGCAGCAGGACAGGGGACTACCTACGAG.

Of note for this clone: The observed sequence ends 3 residues before the CDR3 terminus, with the missing tail filled in from the germline J gene. This chain links TRBV7-9 with TRBJ2-1, with 9 bases lining up with TRBD1. Trimming at V came to 4 bases and at J to 4 bases, leaving 5 bases not matched to a gene. The length of the CDR3 is 15 residues. Germline assignment: CDR1 SEHNR and CDR2 FQNEAQ (reference sequence). The CDR3 sequence: CASSSDRGAYNEQFF. CDR3 DNA (partial): TGTGCCAGCAGCTCAGACAGGGGGGCATACAATGAG. The variable domain in full, completed from reference TRBV7-9 and TRBJ2-1, reads DTGVSQNPRHKITKRGQNVTFRCDPISEHNRLYWYRQTLGQGPEFLTYFQNEAQLEKSRLLSDRFSAERPKGSFSTLEIQRTEQGDSAMYLCASSSDRGAYNEQFFGPGTRLTVL.

As regards this clone: The read terminates 3 residues ahead of where the CDR3 ends, so the germline J gene completes it. The J gene is TRBJ1-2, the V gene TRBV6-1; 10 bases match TRBD1. The V gene's germline CDR1 is MNHNS and CDR2 SASEGT. The CDR3 covers 14 residues. CDR3 sequence: CASSEGDRGSRYTF. The sequenced CDR3 bases are TGTGCCAGCAGTGAAGGGGACAGGGGAAGTCGC.

As for this clone: The read terminates 3 residues before the CDR3 end, so the remaining end is supplied by the germline J gene. The chain joins TRBV20-1 to TRBJ2-1, with 11 bases that match TRBD1. J gave up 8 bases and V 6 bases, and 12 bases lay outside the gene matches. The CDR3 runs to 15 residues. Germline V gives CDR1 DFQATT, CDR2 SNEGSKA (reference sequence). The sequenced part of the CDR3 DNA is TGCAGTGCAAGCCGGGACAGGGGGGTTGTCGATGAG. As protein: CSASRDRGVVDE. The full CDR3 protein reads CSASRDRGVVDEQFF.

Remarks on this clone: The CDR3 extends 3 residues past the end of the read, so its final part is completed from the germline J gene. V is TRBV5-6 and J is TRBJ2-1; D is unresolved. V gave up 4 bases and J gave up 6 bases, with 5 bases separating them. Germline-derived CDR1 and CDR2 are SGHDT and YYEEEE. The CDR3 loop spans 11 amino acids. CDR3 in amino acids: CASSLGNEQFF. The part of the CDR3 DNA that was read is TGTGCCAGCAGCCTAGGCAATGAG.

The sequenced CDR3 bases are TGCGCCAGCAGCTTCAACCCCTCAGGGTTACAAGAGACC. It codes for CASSFNPSGLQET. In full, the CDR3 reads CASSFNPSGLQETQYF. The chain is built from TRBV5-1 and TRBJ2-5; TRBD1 might be the D (5 bases). The read terminates 3 residues ahead of where the CDR3 ends, so the germline J gene completes it. This CDR3 spans 16 amino acids. The germline V gene encodes CDR1 SGHRS and CDR2 YFSETQ. V gave up 2 bases and J gave up 2 bases, with 16 bases separating them.

Comment on this clone: The read finishes 3 residues shy of the CDR3 end, and the germline J gene is used to complete it. The V call is TRBV12-3 or TRBV12-4, the J call TRBJ1-2; possibly TRBD1 for D (5 bases). Trimming took 2 bases from V and 1 from J, leaving 11 bases between them. The CDR3 covers 15 residues. The CDR3 reads CASSLNLDSNYGYTF. The covered CDR3 bases are TGTGCCAGCAGTTTAAATCTTGACAGTAACTATGGC.

On this clone itself: Read sequence stops 3 residues before the CDR3 end, and the germline J gene provides the missing end. The chain has TRBV5-5 and TRBJ1-6; D is undetermined. CDR3 length equals 15 residues. V lost 2 bases to trimming and J lost 10 bases, with 16 bases between them. CDR1 SGHKS and CDR2 YYEKEE come from the germline V gene (reference sequence). CDR3 protein: CASSFVTTRGSPLHF. CDR3 DNA (partial): TGTGCCAGCAGCTTTGTCACCACGCGAGGGTCACCC.

CDR3 in amino acids: CASSDSASTDTQYF. CDR3 DNA (partial): TGTGCCAGCAGTGATAGCGCCTCCACAGATACG. V is TRBV6-2 or TRBV6-3 and J is TRBJ2-3; D is perhaps TRBD2 (5 bases). The read terminates 3 residues ahead of where the CDR3 ends, so the germline J gene completes it. Germline loops: CDR1 MNHEY, CDR2 SVGEGT. V lost 5 bases, J lost 2 bases, and 11 bases lay in between. There are 14 residues in the CDR3.

Comment on this clone: The read finishes 3 residues shy of the CDR3 end, and the germline J gene is used to complete it. The rearrangement uses TRBV20-1 and TRBJ1-5; no clear D gene. V lost 4 bases to trimming and J lost 2 bases, with 15 bases between them. Germline CDR1 DFQATT, CDR2 SNEGSKA (reference sequence). The CDR3 is made up of 15 amino acids. The CDR3 here is CSAIPTAAGNQPQHF. The CDR3 bases that were read are TGCAGTGCTATCCCCACTGCTGCGGGCAATCAGCCC.